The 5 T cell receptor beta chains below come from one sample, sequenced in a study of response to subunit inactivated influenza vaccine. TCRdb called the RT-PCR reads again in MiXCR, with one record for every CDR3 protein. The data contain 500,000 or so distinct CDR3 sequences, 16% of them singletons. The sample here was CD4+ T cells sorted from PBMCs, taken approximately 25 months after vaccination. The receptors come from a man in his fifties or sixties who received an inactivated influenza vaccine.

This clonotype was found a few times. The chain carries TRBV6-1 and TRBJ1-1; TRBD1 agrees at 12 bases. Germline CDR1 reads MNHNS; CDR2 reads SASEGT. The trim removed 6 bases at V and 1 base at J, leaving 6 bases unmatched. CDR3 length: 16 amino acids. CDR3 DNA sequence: TGTGCCAGCAGCGGGACAGGGGGCCCGCAGAACACTGAAGCTTTCTTT. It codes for CASSGTGGPQNTEAFF.

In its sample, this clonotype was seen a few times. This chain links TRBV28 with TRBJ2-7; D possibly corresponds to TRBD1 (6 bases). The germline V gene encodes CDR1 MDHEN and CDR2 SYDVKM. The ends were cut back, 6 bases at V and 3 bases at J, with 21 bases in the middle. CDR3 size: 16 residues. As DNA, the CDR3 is TGTGCCAGCAGCCCCCCCCCAGGGGTTTGGGTCTACGAGCAGTACTTC. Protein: CASSPPPGVWVYEQYF.

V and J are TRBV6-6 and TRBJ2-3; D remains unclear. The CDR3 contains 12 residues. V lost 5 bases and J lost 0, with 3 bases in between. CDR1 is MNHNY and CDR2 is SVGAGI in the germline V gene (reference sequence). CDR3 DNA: TGTGCCAGCAGTCACAGCACAGATACGCAGTATTTT. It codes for CASSHSTDTQYF.

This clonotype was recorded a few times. Here the CDR3 DNA reads TGTGCCAGCAGCCGGGAGCCGGGCACTAATGAAAAACTGTTTTTT. It codes for CASSREPGTNEKLFF. This sequence joins TRBV5-5 and TRBJ1-4; no firm D call. CDR3 length: 15 residues. The germline CDR1 and CDR2 sequences are SGHKS and YYEKEE (reference sequence). Trimming stripped 4 bases from V and 2 bases from J, with 12 bases between. The full variable domain, completed using reference TRBV5-5 and TRBJ1-4, is DAGVTQSPTHLIKTRGQQVTLRCSPISGHKSVSWYQQVLGQGPQFIFQYYEKEERGRGNFPDRFSARQFPNYSSELNVNALLLGDSALYLCASSREPGTNEKLFFGSGTQLSVL.

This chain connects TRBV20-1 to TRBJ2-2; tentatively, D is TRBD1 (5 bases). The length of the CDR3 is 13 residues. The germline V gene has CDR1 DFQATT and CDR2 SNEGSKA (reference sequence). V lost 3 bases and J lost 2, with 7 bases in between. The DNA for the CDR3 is TGCAGTGCTAGCAGGGAAAACACCGGGGAGCTGTTTTTT. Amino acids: CSASRENTGELFF.